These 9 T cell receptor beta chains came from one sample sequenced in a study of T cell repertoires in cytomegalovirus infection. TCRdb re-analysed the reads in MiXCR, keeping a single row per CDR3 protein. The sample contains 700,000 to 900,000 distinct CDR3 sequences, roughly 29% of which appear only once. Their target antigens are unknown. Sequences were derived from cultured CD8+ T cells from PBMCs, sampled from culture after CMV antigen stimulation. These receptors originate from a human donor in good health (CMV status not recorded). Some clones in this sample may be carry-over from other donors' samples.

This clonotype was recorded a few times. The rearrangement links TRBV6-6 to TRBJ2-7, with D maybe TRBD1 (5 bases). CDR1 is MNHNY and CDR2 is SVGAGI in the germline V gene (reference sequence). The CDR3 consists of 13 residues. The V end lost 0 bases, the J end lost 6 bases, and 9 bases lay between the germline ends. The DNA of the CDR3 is TGTGCCAGCAGTTACTCCCCAGGGTCCGAGCAGTACGTC. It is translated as CASSYSPGSEQYV.

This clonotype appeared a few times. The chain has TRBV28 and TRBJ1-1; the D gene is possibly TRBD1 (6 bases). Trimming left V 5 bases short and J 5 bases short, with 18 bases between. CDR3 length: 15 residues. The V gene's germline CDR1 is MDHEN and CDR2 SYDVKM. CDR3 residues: CASSPREGGRTEAFF. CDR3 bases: TGTGCCAGCAGTCCCCGGGAAGGGGGTAGAACTGAAGCTTTCTTT.

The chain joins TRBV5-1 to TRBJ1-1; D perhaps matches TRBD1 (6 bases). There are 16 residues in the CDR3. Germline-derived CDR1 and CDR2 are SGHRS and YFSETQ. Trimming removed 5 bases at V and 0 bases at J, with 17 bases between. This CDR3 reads CASSRPGHNMNTEAFF. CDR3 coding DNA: TGCGCCAGCAGTCGGCCGGGACACAACATGAACACTGAAGCTTTCTTT.

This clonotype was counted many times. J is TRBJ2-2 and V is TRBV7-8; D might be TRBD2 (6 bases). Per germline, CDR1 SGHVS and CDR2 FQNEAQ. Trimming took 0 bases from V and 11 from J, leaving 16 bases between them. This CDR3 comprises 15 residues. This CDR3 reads CASSLAVGLAGELFF. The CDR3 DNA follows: TGTGCCAGCAGCTTAGCGGTCGGGTTGGCGGGAGAGCTGTTTTTT.

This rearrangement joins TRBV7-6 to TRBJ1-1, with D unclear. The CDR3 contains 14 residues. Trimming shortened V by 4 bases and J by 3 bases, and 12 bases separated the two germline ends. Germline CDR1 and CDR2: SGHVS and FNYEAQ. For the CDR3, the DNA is TGTGCCAGCAGCTCCGCACCGAGGGACACTGAAGCTTTCTTT. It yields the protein CASSSAPRDTEAFF.

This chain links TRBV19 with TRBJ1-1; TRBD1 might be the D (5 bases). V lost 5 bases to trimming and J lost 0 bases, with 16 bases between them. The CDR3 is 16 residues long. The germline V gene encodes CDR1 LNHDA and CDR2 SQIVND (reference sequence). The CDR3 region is CASSPLRDGVNTEAFF. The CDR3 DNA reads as TGTGCCAGTAGTCCCTTACGGGACGGCGTGAACACTGAAGCTTTCTTT. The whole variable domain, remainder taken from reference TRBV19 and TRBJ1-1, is DGGITQSPKYLFRKEGQNVTLSCEQNLNHDAMYWYRQDPGQGLRLIYYSQIVNDFQKGDIAEGYSVSREKKESFPLTVTSAQKNPTAFYLCASSPLRDGVNTEAFFGQGTRLTVV.

In DNA form, the CDR3 reads TGTGCCAGCAGCTTAGAGGTCTGGGTCGGGGAGCAGTACTTC. Its translation: CASSLEVWVGEQYF. The V gene is TRBV7-2, the J gene TRBJ2-7; D call uncertain. The CDR3 is 14 residues long. The ends were cut back, 1 base at V and 7 bases at J, with 14 bases in the middle. Per the germline V gene, CDR1 is SGHTA and CDR2 is FQGNSA.

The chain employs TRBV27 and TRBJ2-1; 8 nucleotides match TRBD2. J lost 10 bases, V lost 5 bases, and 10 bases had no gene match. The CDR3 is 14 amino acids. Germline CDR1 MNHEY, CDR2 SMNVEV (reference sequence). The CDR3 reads CASSPFGGAGEQFF. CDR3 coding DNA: TGTGCCAGCAGTCCCTTCGGGGGGGCTGGGGAGCAGTTCTTC.

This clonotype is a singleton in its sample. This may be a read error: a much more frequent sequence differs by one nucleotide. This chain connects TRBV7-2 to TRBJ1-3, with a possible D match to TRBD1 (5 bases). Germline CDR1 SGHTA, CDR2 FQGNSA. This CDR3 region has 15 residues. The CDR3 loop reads CVSSPRVLSGNTIYF. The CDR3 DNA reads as TGTGTCAGCAGCCCCAGGGTGCTCTCTGGAAACACCATATATTTT.